This TCR beta chain was recovered during a study of T-cell reconstitution after alpha-beta-depleted transplantation in children. Overall study results and limits: Newly produced T cells mostly provided counts and TCRbeta diversity after one year, as hyperexpanded clones declined.

Using unique molecular identifiers, the investigators prepared the TCRbeta library. One entry per CDR3 protein, called by TCRdb with MiXCR from the PCR reads. This sample has approximately 120,000 distinct CDR3 sequences, with more than 9.5% found just once. A word on this clonotype: Its antigen is unidentified.

The CDR3 is 16 amino acids. The germline V gene encodes CDR1 SGHTA and CDR2 FQGTGA. J was trimmed by 7 bases and V by 5 bases; bases with no gene match: 9. The chain has TRBV7-3 and TRBJ2-4; 12 bases are a match to TRBD1. The TCR sequence derives from a girl under three years old who had a stem cell transplant for combined immunodeficiency, so the T cells may come from the graft donor. The sample in question was PBMCs, mostly from graft donor cells, obtained 180 days after TCRalphabeta/CD19-depleted stem cell transplant. Written as DNA, the CDR3 is TGTGCCAGCAGCATGACCGGGACAGGGGGCCATAACATTCAGTACTTC. This gives the protein CASSMTGTGGHNIQYF.